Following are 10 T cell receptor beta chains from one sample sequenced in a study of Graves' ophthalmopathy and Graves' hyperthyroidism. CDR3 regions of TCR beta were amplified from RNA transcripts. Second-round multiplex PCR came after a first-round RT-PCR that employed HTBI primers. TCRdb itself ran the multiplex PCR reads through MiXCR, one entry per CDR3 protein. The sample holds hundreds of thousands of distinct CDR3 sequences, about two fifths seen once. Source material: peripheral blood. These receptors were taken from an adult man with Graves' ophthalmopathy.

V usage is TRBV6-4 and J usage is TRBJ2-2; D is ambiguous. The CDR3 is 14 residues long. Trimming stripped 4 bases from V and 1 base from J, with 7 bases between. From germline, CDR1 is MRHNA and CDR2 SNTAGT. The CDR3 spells CASSVVVNTGELFF. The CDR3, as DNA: TGTGCCAGCAGTGTGGTCGTGAACACCGGGGAGCTGTTTTTT.

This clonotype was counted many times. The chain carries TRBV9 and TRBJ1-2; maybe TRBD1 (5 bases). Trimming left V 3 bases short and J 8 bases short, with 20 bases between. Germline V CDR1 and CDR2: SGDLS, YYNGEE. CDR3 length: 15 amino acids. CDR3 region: CASSGWTGGRGGYTF. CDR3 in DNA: TGTGCCAGCAGCGGATGGACCGGCGGGCGGGGGGGCTACACCTTC.

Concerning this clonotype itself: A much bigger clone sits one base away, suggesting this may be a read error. CDR3 nucleotide sequence: TGTGCCAGCAGTCCATCTCGGCACGAGCAGTACTTC. It yields the protein CASSPSRHEQYF. The chain combines TRBV25-1 with TRBJ2-7; no clear D. Germline loops: CDR1 MGHDK, CDR2 SYGVNS. This CDR3 comprises 12 residues. With 5 bases removed from V and 5 bases from J, the gap between germline ends came to 10 bases.

The CDR3 DNA reads as TGTGCCAGTAGCCGGGGGACAGGTAATTCACCCCTCCACTTT. This gives the protein CASSRGTGNSPLHF. The rearrangement links TRBV19 to TRBJ1-6; 8 bases agree with TRBD1. The ends lost 6 bases at V and 6 bases at J; junction bases unmatched: 4. Germline CDR1 is LNHDA and CDR2 is SQIVND (reference sequence). The CDR3 covers 14 residues.

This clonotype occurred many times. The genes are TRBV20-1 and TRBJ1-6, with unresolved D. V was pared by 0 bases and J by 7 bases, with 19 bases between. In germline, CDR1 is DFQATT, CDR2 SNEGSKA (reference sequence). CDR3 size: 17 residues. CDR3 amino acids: CSARDTAGYRLNSPLHF. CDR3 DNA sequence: TGCAGTGCTAGAGATACGGCCGGATACCGTTTAAATTCACCCCTCCACTTT.

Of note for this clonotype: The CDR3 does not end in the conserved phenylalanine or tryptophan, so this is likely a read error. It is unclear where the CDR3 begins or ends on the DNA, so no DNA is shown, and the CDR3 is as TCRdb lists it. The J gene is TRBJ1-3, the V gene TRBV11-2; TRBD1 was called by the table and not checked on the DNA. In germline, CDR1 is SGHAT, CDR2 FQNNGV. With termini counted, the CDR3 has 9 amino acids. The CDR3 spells CASTGTGVL.

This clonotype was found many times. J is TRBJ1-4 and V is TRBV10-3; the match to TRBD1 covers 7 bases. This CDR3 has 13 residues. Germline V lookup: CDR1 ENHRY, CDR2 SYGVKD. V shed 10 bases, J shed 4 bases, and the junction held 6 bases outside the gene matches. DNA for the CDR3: TGTGCCACCTGGACAGGCTTTAATGAAAAACTGTTTTTT. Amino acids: CATWTGFNEKLFF.

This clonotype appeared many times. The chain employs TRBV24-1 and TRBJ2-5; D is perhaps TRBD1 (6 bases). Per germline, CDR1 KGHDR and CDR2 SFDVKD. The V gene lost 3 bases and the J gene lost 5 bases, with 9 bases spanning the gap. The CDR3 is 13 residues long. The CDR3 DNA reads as TGTGCCACCAGTGATCCTACAGGGGAGACCCAGTACTTC. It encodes CATSDPTGETQYF.

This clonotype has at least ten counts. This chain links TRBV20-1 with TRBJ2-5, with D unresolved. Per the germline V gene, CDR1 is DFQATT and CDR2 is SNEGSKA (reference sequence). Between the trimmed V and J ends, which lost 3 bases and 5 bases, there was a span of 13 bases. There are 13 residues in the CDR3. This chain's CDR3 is CSARGMGGETQYF. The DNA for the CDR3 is TGCAGTGCTAGGGGTATGGGTGGCGAGACCCAGTACTTC.

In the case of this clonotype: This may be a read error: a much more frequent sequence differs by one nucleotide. The CDR3 region is CATSDAWTTDTQYF. The CDR3 nucleotides read TGTGCCACCAGTGATGCCTGGACTACAGATACGCAGTATTTT. V gene TRBV25-1 combines with J gene TRBJ2-3; D perhaps matches TRBD2 (5 bases). The CDR3 runs to 14 residues. Germline V gene lookup returns CDR1 MGHDK and CDR2 SYGVNS.